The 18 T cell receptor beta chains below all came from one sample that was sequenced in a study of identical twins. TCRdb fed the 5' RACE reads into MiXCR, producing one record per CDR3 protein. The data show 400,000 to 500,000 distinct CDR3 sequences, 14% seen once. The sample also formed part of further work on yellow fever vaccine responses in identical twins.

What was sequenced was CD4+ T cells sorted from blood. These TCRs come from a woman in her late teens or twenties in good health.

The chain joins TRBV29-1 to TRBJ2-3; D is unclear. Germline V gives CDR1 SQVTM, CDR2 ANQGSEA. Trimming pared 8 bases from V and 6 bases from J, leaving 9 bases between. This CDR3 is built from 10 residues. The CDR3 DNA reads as TGCAGCATTGTGCGGGATACGCAGTATTTT. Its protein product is CSIVRDTQYF.

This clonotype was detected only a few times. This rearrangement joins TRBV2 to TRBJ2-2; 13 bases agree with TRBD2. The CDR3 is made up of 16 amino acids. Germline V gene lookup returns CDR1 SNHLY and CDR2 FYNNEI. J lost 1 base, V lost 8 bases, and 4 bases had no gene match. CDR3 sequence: CASSRTSGRNTGELFF. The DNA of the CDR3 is TGTGCCAGCTCTAGGACTAGCGGGAGGAACACCGGGGAGCTGTTTTTT. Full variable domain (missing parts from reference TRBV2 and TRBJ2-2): EPEVTQTPSHQVTQMGQEVILRCVPISNHLYFYWYRQILGQKVEFLVSFYNNEISEKSEIFDDQFSVERPDGSNFTLKIRSTKLEDSAMYFCASSRTSGRNTGELFFGEGSRLTVL.

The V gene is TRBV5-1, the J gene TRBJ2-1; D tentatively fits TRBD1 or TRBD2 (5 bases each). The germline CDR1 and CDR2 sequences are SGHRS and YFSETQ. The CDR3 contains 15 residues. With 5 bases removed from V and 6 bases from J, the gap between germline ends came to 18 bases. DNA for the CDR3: TGCGCCAGCAGGACGGACACCCAGGGAGCCAATGAGCAGTTCTTC. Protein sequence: CASRTDTQGANEQFF. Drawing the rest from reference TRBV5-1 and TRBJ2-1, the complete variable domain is KAGVTQTPRYLIKTRGQQVTLSCSPISGHRSVSWYQQTPGQGLQFLFEYFSETQRNKGNFPGRFSGRQFSNSRSEMNVSTLELGDSALYLCASRTDTQGANEQFFGPGTRLTVL.

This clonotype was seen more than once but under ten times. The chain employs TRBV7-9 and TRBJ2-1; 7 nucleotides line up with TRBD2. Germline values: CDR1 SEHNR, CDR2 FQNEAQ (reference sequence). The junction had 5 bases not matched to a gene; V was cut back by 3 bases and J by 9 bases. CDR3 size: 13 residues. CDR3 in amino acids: CASSFAGVTEQFF. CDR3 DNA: TGTGCCAGCAGCTTCGCGGGAGTGACTGAGCAGTTCTTC.

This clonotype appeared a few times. The CDR3 DNA sequence: TGTGCCAGCAGTTTTAGTCGGGTCTTCTCTTCCTACGAGCAGTACTTC. Protein: CASSFSRVFSSYEQYF. V is TRBV6-2 or TRBV6-3 and J is TRBJ2-7; the D is unclear. This CDR3 has 16 residues. The V gene's germline CDR1 is MNHEY and CDR2 SVGEGT. V was trimmed by 4 bases and J by 1 base, leaving 17 bases between them.

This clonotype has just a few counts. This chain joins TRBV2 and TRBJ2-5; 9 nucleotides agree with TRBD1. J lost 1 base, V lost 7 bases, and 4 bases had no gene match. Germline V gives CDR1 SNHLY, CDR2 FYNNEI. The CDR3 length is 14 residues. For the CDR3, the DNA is TGTGCCAGCACCTTGACAGGGGGCCAAGAGACCCAGTACTTC. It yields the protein CASTLTGGQETQYF.

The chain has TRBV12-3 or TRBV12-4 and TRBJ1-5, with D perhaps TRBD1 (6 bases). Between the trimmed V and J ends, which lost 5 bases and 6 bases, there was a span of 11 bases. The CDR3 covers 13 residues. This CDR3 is CASSRTAPQPQHF. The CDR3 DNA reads TGTGCCAGCAGTCGGACAGCGCCTCAGCCCCAGCATTTT.

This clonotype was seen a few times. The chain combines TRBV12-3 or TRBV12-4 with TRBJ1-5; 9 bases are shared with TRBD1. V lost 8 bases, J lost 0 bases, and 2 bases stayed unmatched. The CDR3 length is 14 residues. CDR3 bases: TGTGCCAGCGAACAGGGGGCTAGCAATCAGCCCCAGCATTTT. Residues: CASEQGASNQPQHF.

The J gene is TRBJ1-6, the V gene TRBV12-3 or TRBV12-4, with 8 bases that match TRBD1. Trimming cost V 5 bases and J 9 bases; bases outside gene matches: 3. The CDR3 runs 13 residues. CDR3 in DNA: TGTGCCAGCAGTCGGACAGGGAGTTCACCCCTCCACTTT. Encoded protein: CASSRTGSSPLHF.

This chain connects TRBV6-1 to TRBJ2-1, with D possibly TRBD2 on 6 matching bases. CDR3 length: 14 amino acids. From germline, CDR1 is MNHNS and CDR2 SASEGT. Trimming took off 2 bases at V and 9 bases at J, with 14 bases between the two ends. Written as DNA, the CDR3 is TGTGCCAGCAGTGAAAGGGCAGGGCGGGGTGAGCAGTTCTTC. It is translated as CASSERAGRGEQFF.

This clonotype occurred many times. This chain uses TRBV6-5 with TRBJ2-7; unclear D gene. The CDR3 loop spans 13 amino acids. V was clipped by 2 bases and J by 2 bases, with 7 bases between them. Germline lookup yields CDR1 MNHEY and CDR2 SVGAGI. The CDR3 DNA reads TGTGCCAGCAGTTACGGCTGGCCCTACGAGCAGTACTTC. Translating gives CASSYGWPYEQYF.

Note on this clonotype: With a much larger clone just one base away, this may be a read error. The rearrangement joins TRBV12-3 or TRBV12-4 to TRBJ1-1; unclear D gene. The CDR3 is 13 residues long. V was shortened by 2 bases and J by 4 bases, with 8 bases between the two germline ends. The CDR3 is CASSLREGTEAFF. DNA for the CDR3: TGTGCCAGCAGTTTAAGGGAGGGCACTGAAGCTTTCTTT.

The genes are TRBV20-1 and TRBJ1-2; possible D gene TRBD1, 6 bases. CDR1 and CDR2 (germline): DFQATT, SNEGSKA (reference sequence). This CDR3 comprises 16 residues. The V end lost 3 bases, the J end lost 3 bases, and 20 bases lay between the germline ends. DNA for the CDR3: TGCAGTGCTAGGCCCTTTACAGGGTATAGGGACTATGGCTACACCTTC. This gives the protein CSARPFTGYRDYGYTF.

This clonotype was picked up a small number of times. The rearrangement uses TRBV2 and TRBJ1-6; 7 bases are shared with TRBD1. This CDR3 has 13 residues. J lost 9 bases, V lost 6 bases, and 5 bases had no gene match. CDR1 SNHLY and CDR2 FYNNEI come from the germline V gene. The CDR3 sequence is CASRAGGGSPLHF. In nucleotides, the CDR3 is TGTGCCAGCAGAGCAGGGGGGGGTTCACCCCTCCACTTT.

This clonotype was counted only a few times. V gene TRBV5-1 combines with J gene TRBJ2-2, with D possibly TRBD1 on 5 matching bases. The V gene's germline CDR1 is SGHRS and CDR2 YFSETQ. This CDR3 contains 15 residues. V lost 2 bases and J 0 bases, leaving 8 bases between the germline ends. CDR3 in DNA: TGCGCCAGCAGCTTCCTCAGGGCGAACACCGGGGAGCTGTTTTTT. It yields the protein CASSFLRANTGELFF.

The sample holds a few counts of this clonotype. The CDR3 DNA reads as TGTGCCAGCAGGACTTACCAGAACACTGAAGCTTTCTTT. It is translated as CASRTYQNTEAFF. This chain uses TRBV2 with TRBJ1-1; no clear D. Per the germline V gene, CDR1 is SNHLY and CDR2 is FYNNEI. Trimming pared 6 bases from V and 1 base from J, leaving 9 bases between. This CDR3 is built from 13 residues.

The CDR3 sequence: CSVPSGRGNTGELFF. The CDR3 nucleotides read TGCAGCGTTCCTAGCGGAAGGGGAAACACCGGGGAGCTGTTTTTT. J is TRBJ2-2 and V is TRBV29-1; TRBD2 agrees at 7 bases. This CDR3 comprises 15 residues. The V segment lost 5 bases and the J segment 2 bases; nucleotides outside the gene matches: 8. Looked up from germline, CDR1 is SQVTM and CDR2 is ANQGSEA.

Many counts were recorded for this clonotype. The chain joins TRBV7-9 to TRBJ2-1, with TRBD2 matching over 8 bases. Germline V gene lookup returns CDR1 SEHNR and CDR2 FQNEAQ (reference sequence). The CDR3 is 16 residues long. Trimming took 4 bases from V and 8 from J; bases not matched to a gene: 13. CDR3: CASSSNPGLGDDEQFF. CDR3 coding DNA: TGTGCCAGCAGCTCCAACCCGGGACTAGGGGATGATGAGCAGTTCTTC. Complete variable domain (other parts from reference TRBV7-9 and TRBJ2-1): DTGVSQNPRHKITKRGQNVTFRCDPISEHNRLYWYRQTLGQGPEFLTYFQNEAQLEKSRLLSDRFSAERPKGSFSTLEIQRTEQGDSAMYLCASSSNPGLGDDEQFFGPGTRLTVL.